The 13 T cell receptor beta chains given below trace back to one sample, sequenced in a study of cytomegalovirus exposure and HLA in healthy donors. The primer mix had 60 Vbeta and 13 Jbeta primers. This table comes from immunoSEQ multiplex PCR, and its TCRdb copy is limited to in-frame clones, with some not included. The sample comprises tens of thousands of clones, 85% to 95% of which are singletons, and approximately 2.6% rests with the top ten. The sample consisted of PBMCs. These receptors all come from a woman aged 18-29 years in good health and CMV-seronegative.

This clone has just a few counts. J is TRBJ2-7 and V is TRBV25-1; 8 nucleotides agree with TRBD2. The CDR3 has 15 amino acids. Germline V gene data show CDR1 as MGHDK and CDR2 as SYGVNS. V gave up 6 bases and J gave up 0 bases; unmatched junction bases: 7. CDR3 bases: TGTGCCAGCAGGCCTACTAGCGGAACCTCCTACGAGCAGTACTTC. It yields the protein CASRPTSGTSYEQYF.

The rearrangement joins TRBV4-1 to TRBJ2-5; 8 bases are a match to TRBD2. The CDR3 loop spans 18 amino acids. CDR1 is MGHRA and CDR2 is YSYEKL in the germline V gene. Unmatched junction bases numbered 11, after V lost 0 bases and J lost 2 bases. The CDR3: CASSQEWGAGVLQETQYF. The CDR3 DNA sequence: TGCGCCAGCAGCCAAGAATGGGGAGCGGGAGTGCTTCAAGAGACCCAGTACTTC.

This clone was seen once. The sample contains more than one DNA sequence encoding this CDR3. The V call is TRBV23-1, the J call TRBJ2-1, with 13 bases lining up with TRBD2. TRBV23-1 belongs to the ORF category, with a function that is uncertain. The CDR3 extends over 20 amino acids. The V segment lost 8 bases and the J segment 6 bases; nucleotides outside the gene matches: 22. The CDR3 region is CASFQGEELAGGPRGNEQFF. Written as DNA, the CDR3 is TGCGCCAGCTTTCAAGGCGAGGAACTAGCGGGAGGGCCACGAGGCAATGAGCAGTTCTTC.

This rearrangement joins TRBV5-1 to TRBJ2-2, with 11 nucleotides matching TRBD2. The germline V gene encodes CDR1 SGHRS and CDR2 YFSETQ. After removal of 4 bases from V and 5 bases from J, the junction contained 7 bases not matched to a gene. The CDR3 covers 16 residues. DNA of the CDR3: TGCGCCAGCAGCACCGTAGCGGGAGGGCCGACCGGGGAGCTGTTTTTT. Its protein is CASSTVAGGPTGELFF.

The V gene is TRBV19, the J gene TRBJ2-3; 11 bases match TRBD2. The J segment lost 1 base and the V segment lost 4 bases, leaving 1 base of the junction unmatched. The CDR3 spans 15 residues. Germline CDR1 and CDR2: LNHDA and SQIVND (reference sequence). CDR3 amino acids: CASSRGLAGTDTQYF. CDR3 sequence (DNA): TGTGCCAGTAGTAGGGGACTAGCGGGCACAGATACGCAGTATTTT.

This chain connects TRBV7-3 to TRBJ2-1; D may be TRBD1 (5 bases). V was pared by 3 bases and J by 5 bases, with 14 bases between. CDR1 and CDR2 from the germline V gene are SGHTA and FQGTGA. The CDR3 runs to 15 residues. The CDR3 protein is CASSFLGSQDNEQFF. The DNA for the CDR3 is TGTGCCAGCAGCTTCCTCGGGTCACAGGACAATGAGCAGTTCTTC.

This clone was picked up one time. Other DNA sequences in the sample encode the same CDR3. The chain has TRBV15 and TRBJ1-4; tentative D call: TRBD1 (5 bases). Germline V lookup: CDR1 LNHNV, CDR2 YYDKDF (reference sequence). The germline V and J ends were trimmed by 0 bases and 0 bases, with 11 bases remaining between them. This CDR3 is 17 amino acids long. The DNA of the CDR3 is TGTGCCACCAGCAGAGATTGGGGGGGAGCAACTAATGAAAAACTGTTTTTT. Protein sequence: CATSRDWGGATNEKLFF.

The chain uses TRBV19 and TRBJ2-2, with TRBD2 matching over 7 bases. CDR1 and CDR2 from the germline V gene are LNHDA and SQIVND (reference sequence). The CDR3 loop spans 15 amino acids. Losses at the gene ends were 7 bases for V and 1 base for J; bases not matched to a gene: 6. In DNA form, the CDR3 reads TGTGCCAGTAAGTCGGCGGGGGTGAACACCGGGGAGCTGTTTTTT. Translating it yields CASKSAGVNTGELFF.

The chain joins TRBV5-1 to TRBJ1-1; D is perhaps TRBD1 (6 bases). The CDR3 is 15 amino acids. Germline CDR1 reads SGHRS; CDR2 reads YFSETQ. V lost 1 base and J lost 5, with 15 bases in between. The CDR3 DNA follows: TGCGCCAGCAGCTTGCTGGCAGGGGAGGGGACTGAAGCTTTCTTT. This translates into CASSLLAGEGTEAFF.

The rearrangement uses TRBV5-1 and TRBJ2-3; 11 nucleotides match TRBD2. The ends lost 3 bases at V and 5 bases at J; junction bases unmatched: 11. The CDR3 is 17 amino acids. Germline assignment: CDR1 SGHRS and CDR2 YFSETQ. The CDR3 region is CASSSVTSGSTIDTQYF. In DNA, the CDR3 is TGCGCCAGCAGCTCCGTCACTAGCGGGAGTACGATAGATACGCAGTATTTT.

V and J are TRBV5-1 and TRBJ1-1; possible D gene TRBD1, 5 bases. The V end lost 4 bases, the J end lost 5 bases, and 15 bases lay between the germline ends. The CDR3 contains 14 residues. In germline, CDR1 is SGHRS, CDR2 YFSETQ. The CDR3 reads CASSRDSVGTEAFF. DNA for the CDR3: TGCGCCAGCAGCCGCGACAGTGTCGGGACTGAAGCTTTCTTT. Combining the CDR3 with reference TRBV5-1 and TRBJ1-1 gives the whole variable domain KAGVTQTPRYLIKTRGQQVTLSCSPISGHRSVSWYQQTPGQGLQFLFEYFSETQRNKGNFPGRFSGRQFSNSRSEMNVSTLELGDSALYLCASSRDSVGTEAFFGQGTRLTVV.

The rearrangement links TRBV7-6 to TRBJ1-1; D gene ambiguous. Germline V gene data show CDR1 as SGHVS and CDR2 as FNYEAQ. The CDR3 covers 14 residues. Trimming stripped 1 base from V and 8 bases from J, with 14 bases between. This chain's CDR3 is CASSLVAWAPEAFF. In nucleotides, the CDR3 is TGTGCCAGCAGCTTAGTTGCGTGGGCGCCCGAAGCTTTCTTT.

The CDR3 nucleotides read TGTGCCAGCATCCGGCAGAACGGAGCCACTAATGAAAAACTGTTTTTT. It translates to CASIRQNGATNEKLFF. The genes are TRBV28 and TRBJ1-4; D not resolved. The CDR3 covers 16 residues. Germline lookup yields CDR1 MDHEN and CDR2 SYDVKM. Trimming left V 7 bases short and J 2 bases short, with 17 bases between.